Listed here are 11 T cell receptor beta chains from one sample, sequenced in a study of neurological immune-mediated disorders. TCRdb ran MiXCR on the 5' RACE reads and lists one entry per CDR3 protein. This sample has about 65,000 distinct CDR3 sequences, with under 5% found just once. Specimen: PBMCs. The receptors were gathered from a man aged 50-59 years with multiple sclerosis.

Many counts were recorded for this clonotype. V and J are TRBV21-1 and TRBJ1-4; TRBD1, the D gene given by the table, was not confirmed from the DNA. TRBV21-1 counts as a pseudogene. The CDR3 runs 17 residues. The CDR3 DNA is TGTGCCAGCAGCAACCAGGGTAGAATCCCCTTTAATGAAAAACTGTTTTTT. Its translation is CASSNQGRIPFNEKLFF.

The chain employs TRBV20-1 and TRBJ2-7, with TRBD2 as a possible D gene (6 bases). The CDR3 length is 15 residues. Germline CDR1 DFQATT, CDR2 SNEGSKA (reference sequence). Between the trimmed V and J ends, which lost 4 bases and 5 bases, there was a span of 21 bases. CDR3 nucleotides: TGCAGTGCTACTTCTTGGGACCGGGGGTTGGACGAGCAGTACTTC. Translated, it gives CSATSWDRGLDEQYF.

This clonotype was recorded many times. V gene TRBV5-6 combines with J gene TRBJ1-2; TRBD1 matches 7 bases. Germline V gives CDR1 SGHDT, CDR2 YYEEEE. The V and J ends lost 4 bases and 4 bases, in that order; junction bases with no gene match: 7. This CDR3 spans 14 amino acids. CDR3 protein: CASSIPGQLYGYTF. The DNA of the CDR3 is TGTGCCAGCAGCATACCGGGACAGCTCTATGGCTACACCTTC.

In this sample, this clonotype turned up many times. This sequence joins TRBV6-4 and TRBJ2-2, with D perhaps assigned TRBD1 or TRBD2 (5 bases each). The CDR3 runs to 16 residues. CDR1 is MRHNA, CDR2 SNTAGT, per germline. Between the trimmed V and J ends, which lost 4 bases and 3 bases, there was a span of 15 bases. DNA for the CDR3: TGTGCCAGCAGTGCTTTTTCCCGGGGCGACACCGGGGAGCTGTTTTTT. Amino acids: CASSAFSRGDTGELFF.

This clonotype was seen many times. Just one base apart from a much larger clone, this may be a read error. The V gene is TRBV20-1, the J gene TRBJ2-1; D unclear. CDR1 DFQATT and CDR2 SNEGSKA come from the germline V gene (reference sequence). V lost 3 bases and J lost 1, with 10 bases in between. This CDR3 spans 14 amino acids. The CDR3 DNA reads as TGCAGTGCTAGTAGGCCGAGATCCTACAATGAGCAGTTCTTC. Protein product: CSASRPRSYNEQFF.

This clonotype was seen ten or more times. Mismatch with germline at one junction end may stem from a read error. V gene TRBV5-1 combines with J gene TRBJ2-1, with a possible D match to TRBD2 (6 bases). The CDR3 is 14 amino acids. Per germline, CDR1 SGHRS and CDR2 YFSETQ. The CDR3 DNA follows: TGCGCCAGCAGCTTGGCCGGAGGGTACAGTGAGCAGTTCTTC. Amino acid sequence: CASSLAGGYSEQFF.

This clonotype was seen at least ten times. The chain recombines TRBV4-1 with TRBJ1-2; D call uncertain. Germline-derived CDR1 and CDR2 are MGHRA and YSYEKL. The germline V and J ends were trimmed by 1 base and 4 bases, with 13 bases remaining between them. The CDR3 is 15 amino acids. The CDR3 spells CASSQGTVVVYGYTF. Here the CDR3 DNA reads TGCGCCAGCAGCCAAGGGACTGTCGTGGTCTATGGCTACACCTTC.

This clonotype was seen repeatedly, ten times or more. DNA for the CDR3: TGTGCCAGCAGTGCCTGGGGGACAGGTTTAGTTGAGCAGTTCTTC. Its translation: CASSAWGTGLVEQFF. The V call is TRBV28, the J call TRBJ2-1; the match to TRBD1 covers 8 bases. V dropped 5 bases and J dropped 9; count of bases not matched to a gene: 12. Looked up from germline, CDR1 is MDHEN and CDR2 is SYDVKM. The CDR3 runs 15 residues.

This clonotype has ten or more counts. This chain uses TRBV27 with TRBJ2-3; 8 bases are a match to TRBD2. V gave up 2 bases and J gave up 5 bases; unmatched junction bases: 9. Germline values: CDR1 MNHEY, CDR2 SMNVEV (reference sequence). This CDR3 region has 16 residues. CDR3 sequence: CASSLGGRGALDTQYF. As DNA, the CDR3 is TGTGCCAGCAGTTTAGGGGGGCGGGGGGCCTTAGATACGCAGTATTTT.

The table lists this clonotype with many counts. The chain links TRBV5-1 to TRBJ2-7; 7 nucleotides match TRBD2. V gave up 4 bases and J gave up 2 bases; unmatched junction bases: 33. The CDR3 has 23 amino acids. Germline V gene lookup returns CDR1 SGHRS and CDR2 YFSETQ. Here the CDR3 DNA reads TGCGCCAGCAGCCTAGGTGGGTCGGGTTCCAGCGGGGACCACTCAAGAGGCCCCTACGAGCAGTACGTC. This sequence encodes CASSLGGSGSSGDHSRGPYEQYV.

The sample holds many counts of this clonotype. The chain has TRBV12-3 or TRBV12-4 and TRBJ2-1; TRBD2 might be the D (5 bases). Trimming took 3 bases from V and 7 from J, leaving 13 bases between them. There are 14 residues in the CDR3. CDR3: CASSFISVGNEQFF. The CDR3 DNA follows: TGTGCCAGCAGTTTTATTAGCGTGGGGAATGAGCAGTTCTTC.